This entry lists 9 T cell receptor beta chains sequenced from one sample in a study of cytomegalovirus exposure and HLA in healthy donors. The PCR ran on 60 Vbeta and 13 Jbeta primers. TCRdb's table, derived via immunoSEQ multiplex PCR, lists solely in-frame clones and lacks some. The repertoire holds roughly 15,000 clones, with roughly 63% as singletons. Sequences were obtained from PBMCs. These receptors were obtained from a woman in her 50s in good health and CMV-seropositive.

This clone was observed a handful of times. Being one base from a much bigger clone, this may be a read error. The chain has TRBV4-3 and TRBJ2-7; 7 nucleotides line up with TRBD2. J was trimmed by 0 bases and V by 2 bases; bases with no gene match: 10. The CDR3 totals 17 residues. In germline, CDR1 is LGHNA, CDR2 YSLEER. The CDR3 nucleotides are TGCGCCAGCAGCCAAACGACGACGGGACTACACTCCTACGAGCAGTACGTC. It specifies CASSQTTTGLHSYEQYV.

This clone was counted only a few times. V usage is TRBV6-1 and J usage is TRBJ1-1, with D possibly being TRBD1 (5 bases). The CDR3 spans 13 residues. With 2 bases removed from V and 11 bases from J, the gap between germline ends came to 15 bases. CDR1 is MNHNS, CDR2 SASEGT, per germline. The CDR3 DNA is TGTGCCAGCAGTGAACAGCGGGTGGGGGAGGCTTTCTTT. Amino acid sequence: CASSEQRVGEAFF.

This chain links TRBV11-2 with TRBJ2-1; 10 bases agree with TRBD2. CDR1 and CDR2 (germline): SGHAT, FQNNGV. The CDR3 is 14 amino acids. Trimming took 5 bases from V and 4 from J; bases not matched to a gene: 2. The CDR3: CASSRTSGYNEQFF. In DNA form, the CDR3 reads TGTGCCAGCAGCCGGACTAGCGGTTACAATGAGCAGTTCTTC. Supplemented by reference TRBV11-2 and TRBJ2-1, the full variable domain reads EAGVAQSPRYKIIEKRQSVAFWCNPISGHATLYWYQQILGQGPKLLIQFQNNGVVDDSQLPKDRFSAERLKGVDSTLKIQPAKLEDSAVYLCASSRTSGYNEQFFGPGTRLTVL.

In this sample, this clone turned up once. The J gene is TRBJ2-1, the V gene TRBV10-1; 14 bases are a match to TRBD2. J gave up 8 bases and V 4 bases, and 4 bases lay outside the gene matches. Germline V gene data show CDR1 as WNHNN and CDR2 as SYGVQD (reference sequence). This CDR3 spans 15 amino acids. The CDR3 loop is CASSAGTSGSYEQFF. CDR3 bases: TGCGCCAGCAGTGCCGGGACTAGCGGGAGTTATGAGCAGTTCTTC.

The V gene is TRBV7-2, the J gene TRBJ2-3; D might be TRBD2 (6 bases). The V gene's germline CDR1 is SGHTA and CDR2 FQGNSA. Trimming took off 3 bases at V and 2 bases at J, with 9 bases between the two ends. The CDR3 loop spans 14 amino acids. The CDR3 spells CASSFVDYTDTQYF. CDR3 DNA: TGTGCCAGCAGCTTCGTGGACTACACAGATACGCAGTATTTT.

This clone was recorded a few times. The chain is built from TRBV7-2 and TRBJ1-2, with TRBD1 identical over 9 bases. The CDR3 sequence is 14 residues long. Germline CDR1 SGHTA, CDR2 FQGNSA. V was clipped by 5 bases and J by 5 bases; unmatched bases: 6. The CDR3 DNA is TGTGCCAGCAGCGAATGGACAGGGGAGTATGGCTACACCTTC. Protein sequence: CASSEWTGEYGYTF.

The V and J genes are TRBV4-1 and TRBJ2-3; D gene ambiguous. CDR1 and CDR2 (germline): MGHRA, YSYEKL. V lost 2 bases to trimming and J lost 2 bases, with 11 bases between them. The CDR3 runs 15 residues. The CDR3 loop reads CASSQIPNPTDTQYF. The CDR3 coding sequence is TGCGCCAGCAGCCAAATCCCCAATCCCACAGATACGCAGTATTTT.

The chain uses TRBV4-1 and TRBJ1-2; 9 bases map to TRBD1. The CDR3 spans 19 residues. Trimming took 0 bases from V and 5 from J; bases not matched to a gene: 16. Germline-derived CDR1 and CDR2 are MGHRA and YSYEKL. CDR3: CASSQDITGQGSRGYGYTF. Written as DNA, the CDR3 is TGCGCCAGCAGCCAAGATATAACTGGACAGGGGTCTCGTGGGTATGGCTACACCTTC.

The chain links TRBV4-2 to TRBJ1-1, with D uncertain. The V gene's germline CDR1 is LGHNA and CDR2 YNFKEQ. The CDR3 has 16 residues. Trimming shortened V by 0 bases and J by 2 bases, and 13 bases separated the two germline ends. In DNA form, the CDR3 reads TGTGCCAGCAGCCAAGATTTACGGGTTAGAAACACTGAAGCTTTCTTT. Its translation is CASSQDLRVRNTEAFF.